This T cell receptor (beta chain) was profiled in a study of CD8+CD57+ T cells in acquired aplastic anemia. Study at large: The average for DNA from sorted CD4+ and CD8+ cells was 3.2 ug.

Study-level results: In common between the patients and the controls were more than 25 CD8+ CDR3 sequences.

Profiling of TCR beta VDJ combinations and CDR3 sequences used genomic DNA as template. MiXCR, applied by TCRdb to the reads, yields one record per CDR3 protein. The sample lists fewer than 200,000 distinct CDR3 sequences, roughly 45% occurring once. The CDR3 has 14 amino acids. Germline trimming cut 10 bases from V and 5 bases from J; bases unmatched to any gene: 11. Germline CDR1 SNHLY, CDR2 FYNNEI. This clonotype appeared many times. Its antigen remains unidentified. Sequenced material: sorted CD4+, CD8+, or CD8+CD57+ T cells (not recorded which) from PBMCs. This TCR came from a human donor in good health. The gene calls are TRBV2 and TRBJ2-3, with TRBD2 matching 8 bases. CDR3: CATLWTSRGDTQYF. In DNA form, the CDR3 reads TGTGCCACCCTTTGGACTAGCCGTGGAGATACGCAGTATTTT. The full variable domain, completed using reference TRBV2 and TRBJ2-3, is EPEVTQTPSHQVTQMGQEVILRCVPISNHLYFYWYRQILGQKVEFLVSFYNNEISEKSEIFDDQFSVERPDGSNFTLKIRSTKLEDSAMYFCATLWTSRGDTQYFGPGTRLTVL.